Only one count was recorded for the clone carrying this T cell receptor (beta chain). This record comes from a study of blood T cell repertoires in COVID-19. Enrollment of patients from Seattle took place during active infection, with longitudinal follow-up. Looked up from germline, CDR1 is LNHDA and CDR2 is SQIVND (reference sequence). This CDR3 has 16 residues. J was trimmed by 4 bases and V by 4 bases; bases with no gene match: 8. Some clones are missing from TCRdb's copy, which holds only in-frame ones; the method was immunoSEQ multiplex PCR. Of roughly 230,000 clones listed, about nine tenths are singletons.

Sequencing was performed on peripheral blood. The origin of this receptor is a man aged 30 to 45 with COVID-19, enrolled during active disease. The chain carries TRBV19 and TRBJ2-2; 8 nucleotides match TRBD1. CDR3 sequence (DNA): TGTGCCAGTAGTACCAGATGGACAGGGAGCACCGGGGAGCTGTTTTTT. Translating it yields CASSTRWTGSTGELFF.